This TCR beta chain was identified during a study of Ad26.COV2.S vaccination and SARS-CoV-2 variants. Across the whole study: The trial was COV1001 and the donor's arm was Ad26.COV2.S. Points from the study as a whole: After vaccination, reports described spike-specific CD8+ and CD4+ T cell responses as showing substantial breadth.

The treatment denotes: about 20 received Ad26.COV2.S at low or high dose, single or two shots; roughly five received placebo; per-sample allocation not given. Sampling was done on day 63 after the first vaccine or placebo injection. About this clone itself: The antigen is not known. Other DNA sequences from this sample encode an identical CDR3 as well.

Looked up from germline, CDR1 is SGDLS and CDR2 is YYNGEE. This CDR3 contains 14 residues. J was trimmed by 5 bases and V by 0 bases; bases with no gene match: 1. The protocol was immunoSEQ multiplex PCR, while the TCRdb copy is restricted to in-frame clones and leaves out a portion. The sample includes nearly 400,000 clones, about nine tenths of them seen just once. The starting material was peripheral blood, obtained in a trial of Ad26.COV2.S vaccine versus placebo. This chain links TRBV9 with TRBJ2-2; 7 positions match TRBD2. The TCR comes from a person between 18 and 59 years old who received the Ad26.COV2.S COVID-19 vaccine or a placebo. The CDR3 spells CASSVVGGTGELFF. The DNA of the CDR3 is TGTGCCAGCAGCGTAGTCGGGGGGACCGGGGAGCTGTTTTTT. The variable domain in full, with the rest retrieved from reference TRBV9 and TRBJ2-2, is DSGVTQTPKHLITATGQRVTLRCSPRSGDLSVYWYQQSLDQGLQFLIQYYNGEERAKGNILERFSAQQFPDLHSELNLSSLELGDSALYFCASSVVGGTGELFFGEGSRLTVL.